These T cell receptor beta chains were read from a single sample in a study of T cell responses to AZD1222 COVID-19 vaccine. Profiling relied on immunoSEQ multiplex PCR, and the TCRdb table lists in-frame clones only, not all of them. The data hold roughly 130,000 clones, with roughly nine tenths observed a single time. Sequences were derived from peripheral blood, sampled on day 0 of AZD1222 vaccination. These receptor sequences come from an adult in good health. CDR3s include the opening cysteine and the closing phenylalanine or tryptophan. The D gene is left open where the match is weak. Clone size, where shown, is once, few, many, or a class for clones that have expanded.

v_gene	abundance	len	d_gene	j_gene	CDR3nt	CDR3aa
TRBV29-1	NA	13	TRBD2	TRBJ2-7	TGCAGCGTTACCGGGGGGGACTCCTACGAGCAGTACTTC	CSVTGGDSYEQYF
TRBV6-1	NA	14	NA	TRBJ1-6	TGTGCCAGCAGTGAAACAGCAAATAATTCACCCCTCCACTTT	CASSETANNSPLHF
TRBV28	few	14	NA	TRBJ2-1	TGTGCCAGCGAAGGGCCCCCTAGGGGGAATGAGCAGTTCTTC	CASEGPPRGNEQFF
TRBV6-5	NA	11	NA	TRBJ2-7	TGTGCCAGCAGGGCAGGGTTCGAGCAGTACTTC	CASRAGFEQYF
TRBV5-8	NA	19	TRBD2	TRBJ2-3	TGTGCCAGCAGCTTCGGGACTACGATGACAGAAACTAGCACAGATACGCAGTATTTT	CASSFGTTMTETSTDTQYF
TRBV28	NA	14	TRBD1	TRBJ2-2	TGTGCCAGCAGTTTGGGGACAGCTGGCGGGGAGCTGTTTTTT	CASSLGTAGGELFF
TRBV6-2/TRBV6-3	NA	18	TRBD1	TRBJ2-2	TGTGCCAGCAGTTACCACACCGGGACAGGGGTTTCCACCGGGGAGCTGTTTTTT	CASSYHTGTGVSTGELFF
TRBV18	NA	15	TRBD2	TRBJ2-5	TGTGCCAGCTCACCACGGACTAGGTCCCAAGAGACCCAGTACTTC	CASSPRTRSQETQYF
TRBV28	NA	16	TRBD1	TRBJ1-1	TGTGCCAGCAGTTTATGGGGACAGGGCGGCTCCACTGAAGCTTTCTTT	CASSLWGQGGSTEAFF
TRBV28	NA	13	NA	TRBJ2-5	TGTGCCAGCAGTTTCCGGGTGGGTGAGACCCAGTACTTC	CASSFRVGETQYF
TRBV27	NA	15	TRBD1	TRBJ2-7	TGTGCCAGCAGCGCTCCGGGACAGGGAACTTACGAGCAGTACTTC	CASSAPGQGTYEQYF
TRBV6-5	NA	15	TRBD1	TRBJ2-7	TGTGCCAGCAGTTACGTACAGGGGCAAACCTACGAGCAGTACTTC	CASSYVQGQTYEQYF
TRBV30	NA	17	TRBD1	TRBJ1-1	TGTGCCTGGGGACTGATTGGGACAGGGGGTTCGAATACTGAAGCTTTCTTT	CAWGLIGTGGSNTEAFF
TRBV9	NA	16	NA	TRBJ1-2	TGTGCCAGCAGCGTAGAAGGCCAGGCTCCTGACTATGGCTACACCTTC	CASSVEGQAPDYGYTF
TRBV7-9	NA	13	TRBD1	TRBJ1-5	TGTGCCAGCAGCTGGACAGGGAATCAGCCCCAGCATTTT	CASSWTGNQPQHF
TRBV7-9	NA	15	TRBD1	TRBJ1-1	TGTGCCAGCAGCCCATCGGACAGGGTGAACACTGAAGCTTTCTTT	CASSPSDRVNTEAFF
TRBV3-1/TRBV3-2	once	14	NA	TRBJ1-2	TGTGCCAGCAGCCCCCGGACCTTTGTCCCTGGCTACACCTTC	CASSPRTFVPGYTF
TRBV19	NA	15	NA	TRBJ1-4	TGTGCCAGTAGCGGCTCAGGGGCGGTTAATGAAAAACTGTTTTTT	CASSGSGAVNEKLFF
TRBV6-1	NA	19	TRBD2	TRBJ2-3	TGTGCCAGCAGTGATTCTAGCGGGAGGGCCTCTCTCACGACAGATACGCAGTATTTT	CASSDSSGRASLTTDTQYF
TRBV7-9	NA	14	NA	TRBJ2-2	TGTGCCAGCAGCTTAAGACAGTACACCGGGGAGCTGTTTTTT	CASSLRQYTGELFF
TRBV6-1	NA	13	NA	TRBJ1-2	TGTGCCAGCAGCGAAGGGGGGTTAAGTGGCTACACCTTC	CASSEGGLSGYTF
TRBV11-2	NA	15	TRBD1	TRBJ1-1	TGTGCCAGCAGCGCCCCGGGACAGACGAACACTGAAGCTTTCTTT	CASSAPGQTNTEAFF
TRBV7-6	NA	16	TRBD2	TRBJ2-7	TGTGCCAGCAGCCCCGGGGGGGGTCGGGGTAGCTGGGCGGTGGACTTC	CASSPGGGRGSWAVDF
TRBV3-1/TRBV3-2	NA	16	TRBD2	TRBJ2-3	TGTGCCAGCAGCGAGGGACTAGCGGGAGGTACAGATACGCAGTATTTT	CASSEGLAGGTDTQYF
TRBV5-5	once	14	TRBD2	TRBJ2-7	TGTGCCAGCAGCCAAGTAGCGGGGGCCTACGAGCAGTACTTC	CASSQVAGAYEQYF
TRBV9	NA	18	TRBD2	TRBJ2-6	TGTGCCAGCAGCGGGGGACTAGCGACATACTCTGGGGCCAACGTCCTGACTTTC	CASSGGLATYSGANVLTF
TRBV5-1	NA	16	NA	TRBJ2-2	TGCGCCAGCAGCCAGAAGGCGGACTCGAACACCGGGGAGCTGTTTTTT	CASSQKADSNTGELFF
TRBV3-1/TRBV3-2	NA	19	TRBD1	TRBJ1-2	TGTGCCAGCAGCCCGCTGTCCCTCACAACAGGGGGCCGTAACTATGGCTACACCTTC	CASSPLSLTTGGRNYGYTF
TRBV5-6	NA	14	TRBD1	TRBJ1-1	TGTGCCAGCAGCTCTACAGGGGATGGGACTGAAGCTTTCTTT	CASSSTGDGTEAFF
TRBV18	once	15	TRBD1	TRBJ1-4	TGTGCCAGCTCTTTCGGACAGGGGGCCCCGGAAAAACTGTTTTTT	CASSFGQGAPEKLFF
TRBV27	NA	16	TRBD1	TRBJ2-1	TGTGCCAGCAGTCTCCGCCCAGGGGGCCCGAAGGGTGAGCAGTTCTTC	CASSLRPGGPKGEQFF
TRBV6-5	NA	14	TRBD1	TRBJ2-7	TGTGCCAGCACACCGACAGGGCCCCCCTACGAGCAGTACTTC	CASTPTGPPYEQYF
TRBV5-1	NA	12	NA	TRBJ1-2	TGCGCCAGCAGCTTGGACAACTATGGCTACACCTTC	CASSLDNYGYTF
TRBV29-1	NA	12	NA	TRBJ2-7	TGCAGCGTCCGCCGGGACAACTACGAGCAGTACTTC	CSVRRDNYEQYF
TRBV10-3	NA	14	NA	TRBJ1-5	TGTGCCATCAGTGATCGGGACACATATCAGCCCCAGCATTTT	CAISDRDTYQPQHF
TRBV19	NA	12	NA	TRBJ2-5	TGTGCCAGTAGTATTAGGGAAGAGACCCAGTACTTC	CASSIREETQYF
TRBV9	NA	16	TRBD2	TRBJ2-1	TGTGCCAGCAGCGTAGCTCTCCCTAGCGGGACCAATGAGCAGTTCTTC	CASSVALPSGTNEQFF
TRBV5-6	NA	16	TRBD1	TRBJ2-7	TGTGCCAGCAGCATGGGGACCCGGGACAGGGGCTACGAGCAGTACTTC	CASSMGTRDRGYEQYF
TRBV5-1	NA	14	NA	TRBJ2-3	TGCGCCAGCAGCTTGAATTTTCCCTCTATTACGCAGTATTTT	CASSLNFPSITQYF
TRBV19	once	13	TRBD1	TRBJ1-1	TGTGCCAGTAGTATAAGACAGGGCACTGAAGCTTTCTTT	CASSIRQGTEAFF
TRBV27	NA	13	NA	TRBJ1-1	TGTGCCAGCAGTTTATCAGGGAGCACTGAAGCTTTCTTT	CASSLSGSTEAFF
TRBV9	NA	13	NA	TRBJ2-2	TGTGCCAGCAGCGTTACTCCCACCGGGGAGCTGTTTTTT	CASSVTPTGELFF
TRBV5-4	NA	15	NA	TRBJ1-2	TGTGCCAGCAGCTTGGACTCCGGTGTGAACTATGGCTACACCTTC	CASSLDSGVNYGYTF
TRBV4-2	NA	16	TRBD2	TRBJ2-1	TGTGCCAGCAGCCAAGGGACTAGCGGGAGGGCCAATGAGCAGTTCTTC	CASSQGTSGRANEQFF
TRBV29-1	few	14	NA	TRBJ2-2	TGCAGCGTGAAACAGGGAGTGGAGACCGGGGAGCTGTTTTTT	CSVKQGVETGELFF
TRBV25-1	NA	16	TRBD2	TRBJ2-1	TGTGCCAGCAGTGAGATTTCTAGCGGAGCTTACAATGAGCAGTTCTTC	CASSEISSGAYNEQFF
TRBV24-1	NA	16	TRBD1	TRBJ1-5	TGTGCCACCAGTGATGCCCGGACAGGGACTAATCAGCCCCAGCATTTT	CATSDARTGTNQPQHF
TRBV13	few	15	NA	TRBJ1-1	TGTGCCAGCAGCCCCACGGAGGGTCAGGGTATACGAGCTTTCTTT	CASSPTEGQGIRAFF
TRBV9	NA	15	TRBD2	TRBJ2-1	TGTGCCAGCAGCACCGGGACTAGCGAGTACAATGAGCAGTTCTTC	CASSTGTSEYNEQFF
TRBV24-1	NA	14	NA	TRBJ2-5	TGTGCCACCAGTGATGCCCTCAGTGGTGAGACCCAGTACTTC	CATSDALSGETQYF
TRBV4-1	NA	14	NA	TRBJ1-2	TGCGCCAGCAGCCAAGGGGGGTTTAACTATGGCTACACCTTC	CASSQGGFNYGYTF
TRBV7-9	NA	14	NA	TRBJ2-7	TGTGCCAGCAGCTTCTTGCGGGATTCGAACGAGCAGTACTTC	CASSFLRDSNEQYF
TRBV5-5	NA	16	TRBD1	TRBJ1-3	TGTGCCAGCAGCTTGGCAACAGGGGAAGCTGGAAACACCATATATTTT	CASSLATGEAGNTIYF
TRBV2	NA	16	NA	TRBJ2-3	TGTGCCAGCAGTGTGTTCAGCAACTTTTACACAGATACGCAGTATTTT	CASSVFSNFYTDTQYF
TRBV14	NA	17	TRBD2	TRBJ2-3	TGTGCCAGCAGCCATTTTAGGTCTAGCGGCCCCACAGATACGCAGTATTTT	CASSHFRSSGPTDTQYF
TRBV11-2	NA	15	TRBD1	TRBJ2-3	TGTGCCAGCAGCTTCATAACAGGGGGCGAAGATACGCAGTATTTT	CASSFITGGEDTQYF
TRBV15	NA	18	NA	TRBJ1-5	TGTGCCACCAGCAGAGATCTTGTGGAACACCTGAGCGGTCAGCCCCAGCATTTT	CATSRDLVEHLSGQPQHF
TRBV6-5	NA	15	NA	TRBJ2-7	TGTGCCAGCAGTCCCCCCGAGCGGAGAAGGGGCGAGCAGTACTTC	CASSPPERRRGEQYF
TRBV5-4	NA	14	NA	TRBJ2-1	TGTGCCAGCAGCTTTTCGGGGGCCAACGGTGAGCAGTTCTTC	CASSFSGANGEQFF